These 22 T cell receptor beta chains came from one sample sequenced in a study of response to subunit inactivated influenza vaccine. TCRdb re-analysed the RT-PCR reads in MiXCR, keeping a single row per CDR3 protein. The sample holds some 640,000 distinct CDR3 sequences, more than 11% seen once. The starting material was PBMCs from blood, obtained around 14 days before vaccination. Every receptor here comes from a man between 45 and 60 years old who received an inactivated influenza vaccine.

This rearrangement joins TRBV27 to TRBJ2-3, with D perhaps matching TRBD2 (6 bases). The CDR3 consists of 13 residues. Germline values: CDR1 MNHEY, CDR2 SMNVEV (reference sequence). V was trimmed by 4 bases and J by 4 bases, leaving 9 bases between them. CDR3 bases: TGTGCCAGCAGTTGGGGCGGGGCAGATACGCAGTATTTT. It specifies CASSWGGADTQYF.

In this sample, this clonotype turned up many times. The chain couples TRBV5-1 to TRBJ1-1, with a tentative D call TRBD1 (5 bases). The CDR3 has 14 residues. Trimming left V 0 bases short and J 5 bases short, with 11 bases between. Germline CDR1 reads SGHRS; CDR2 reads YFSETQ. DNA for the CDR3: TGCGCCAGCAGCTTGGGAGGGGTAGGGACTGAAGCTTTCTTT. Protein sequence: CASSLGGVGTEAFF.

This clonotype turned up a few times. This chain connects TRBV24-1 to TRBJ2-5; the match to TRBD1 covers 11 bases. The germline V gene encodes CDR1 KGHDR and CDR2 SFDVKD. V shed 2 bases, J shed 4 bases, and the junction held 5 bases outside the gene matches. This CDR3 has 16 residues. Here the CDR3 DNA reads TGTGCCACCAGTGATTCAGGACAGGGGGCGGGAGAGACCCAGTACTTC. Protein: CATSDSGQGAGETQYF.

J is TRBJ2-3 and V is TRBV28; 9 bases are a match to TRBD2. The germline V gene encodes CDR1 MDHEN and CDR2 SYDVKM. The V gene end was trimmed by 4 bases and the J gene end by 7 bases; junction bases not matched to a gene: 9. The CDR3 totals 15 residues. DNA for the CDR3: TGTGCCAGCAGTTCAGGGGGGACTAGCCTCCATACGCAGTATTTT. Protein: CASSSGGTSLHTQYF.

CDR3 bases: TGTGCCAGCAGTTACTCGACAGGGACAGGGTATGAAAAACTGTTTTTT. It encodes CASSYSTGTGYEKLFF. This chain uses TRBV6-5 with TRBJ1-4, with TRBD1 matching 9 bases. V trimming: 0 bases; J trimming: 6 bases; junction bases outside the gene matches: 5. The germline CDR1 and CDR2 sequences are MNHEY and SVGAGI. CDR3 length: 16 amino acids.

This clonotype was recorded a few times. The rearrangement uses TRBV20-1 and TRBJ2-1; D is perhaps TRBD1 or TRBD2 (5 bases each). This CDR3 contains 16 residues. Germline V CDR1 and CDR2: DFQATT, SNEGSKA (reference sequence). V lost 2 bases and J lost 9, with 23 bases in between. CDR3 bases: TGCAGTGCTAGACCAACCCCCGGGACCCTCCCACGTGAGCAGTTCTTC. Translated: CSARPTPGTLPREQFF.

This clonotype was seen only a few times. This chain joins TRBV12-3 or TRBV12-4 and TRBJ2-7; D is ambiguous. The CDR3 loop spans 17 amino acids. V gave up 6 bases and J gave up 0 bases, with 21 bases separating them. CDR3 DNA: TGTGCCAGCAGATATCTAATCTTCGTAAAGAGCTCCTACGAGCAGTACTTC. This codes for CASRYLIFVKSSYEQYF.

This clonotype came up many times. The chain is built from TRBV20-1 and TRBJ2-1, with TRBD2 matching 8 bases. Germline trimming cut 1 base from V and 8 bases from J; bases unmatched to any gene: 7. The germline gives CDR1 DFQATT, CDR2 SNEGSKA (reference sequence). The CDR3 extends over 14 amino acids. The CDR3, as DNA: TGCAGTGCTAGAGTGGCGGGAGGTAGGGATGAGCAGTTCTTC. It yields the protein CSARVAGGRDEQFF.

This chain joins TRBV9 and TRBJ2-5, with D perhaps TRBD1 (6 bases). This CDR3 is built from 15 residues. Germline V gene data show CDR1 as SGDLS and CDR2 as YYNGEE. V gave up 1 base and J gave up 2 bases, with 12 bases separating them. The CDR3 DNA reads as TGTGCCAGCAGCGTAATGGGGGCCGGACAAGAGACCCAGTACTTC. Its translation is CASSVMGAGQETQYF.

V usage is TRBV5-1 and J usage is TRBJ2-3; 9 bases match TRBD1. Germline CDR1 and CDR2: SGHRS and YFSETQ. This CDR3 has 14 residues. V lost 0 bases to trimming and J lost 6 bases; unmatched junction nucleotides: 2. This CDR3 is CASSLGDRADTQYF. The CDR3 DNA is TGCGCCAGCAGCTTGGGGGACAGGGCGGATACGCAGTATTTT.

Here the CDR3 reads CSVQGRFIGTQYF. In DNA form, the CDR3 reads TGCAGCGTACAGGGAAGGTTTATTGGTACGCAGTATTTT. V gene TRBV29-1 combines with J gene TRBJ2-3, with TRBD1 as a possible D gene (6 bases). The CDR3 covers 13 residues. CDR1 is SQVTM and CDR2 is ANQGSEA in the germline V gene. V shed 6 bases and J shed 8 bases, with 18 bases lying between them.

The chain combines TRBV12-3 or TRBV12-4 with TRBJ2-7; TRBD1 might be the D (6 bases). Deletions cut 7 bases from V and 5 bases from J, with 18 bases between. This CDR3 spans 14 amino acids. The CDR3 nucleotides read TGTGCCAGCACGTTCGTGGGACAATACAACGAGCAGTACTTC. This codes for CASTFVGQYNEQYF.

This clonotype was recorded a few times. The V and J genes are TRBV20-1 and TRBJ2-1, with 12 bases lining up with TRBD2. Germline V gene data show CDR1 as DFQATT and CDR2 as SNEGSKA (reference sequence). This CDR3 is 15 amino acids long. With 3 bases clipped from V and 4 bases from J, the junction kept 4 bases outside the gene matches. Here the CDR3 reads CSARLLAGGYNEQFF. In DNA, the CDR3 is TGCAGTGCTAGGTTACTAGCGGGAGGTTACAATGAGCAGTTCTTC.

This clonotype was detected only a few times. This rearrangement joins TRBV25-1 to TRBJ1-3; TRBD1 is a possible D gene (5 bases). This CDR3 region has 14 residues. CDR1 is MGHDK and CDR2 is SYGVNS in the germline V gene. V was cut by 5 bases and J by 8 bases, with 16 bases left in between. The CDR3 sequence: CASSRFQGVDTIYF. Here the CDR3 DNA reads TGTGCCAGCAGTAGGTTCCAAGGGGTGGACACCATATATTTT.

The chain employs TRBV6-2 or TRBV6-3 and TRBJ2-1, with 7 bases aligning to TRBD1. Germline CDR1 reads MNHEY; CDR2 reads SVGEGT. Trimming at V came to 2 bases and at J to 8 bases, leaving 6 bases not matched to a gene. This CDR3 region has 14 residues. CDR3 DNA sequence: TGTGCCAGCAGTTACGAGACAGGGTCGGATGAGCAGTTCTTC. Residues: CASSYETGSDEQFF.

The gene calls are TRBV6-5 and TRBJ2-7, with no clear D. CDR3 length: 13 amino acids. Trimming cost V 2 bases and J 3 bases, with 8 bases left between them. Germline lookup yields CDR1 MNHEY and CDR2 SVGAGI. CDR3 bases: TGTGCCAGCAGTTACCGGCGAAACTACGAGCAGTACTTC. Amino acid sequence: CASSYRRNYEQYF.

This chain connects TRBV11-3 to TRBJ2-2; D ambiguous. This CDR3 contains 12 residues. The V and J ends lost 5 bases and 3 bases respectively, with 4 bases between them. Germline V gene lookup returns CDR1 SGHNT and CDR2 YENEEA. CDR3 sequence: CASSTHTGELFF. The CDR3 DNA reads as TGTGCCAGCAGCACTCACACCGGGGAGCTGTTTTTT.

This clonotype has a handful of counts. This chain joins TRBV7-2 and TRBJ2-2; TRBD2 aligns across 10 bases. Germline V gives CDR1 SGHTA, CDR2 FQGNSA. The V gene end was trimmed by 5 bases and the J gene end by 13 bases; junction bases not matched to a gene: 7. The CDR3 is 13 residues long. CDR3 DNA: TGTGCCAGCAGCCCGGGACTAGCGCTTCCGCTGTTTTTT. Protein: CASSPGLALPLFF.

This clonotype was counted a few times. This rearrangement joins TRBV12-3 or TRBV12-4 to TRBJ2-5; D perhaps matches TRBD2 (6 bases). CDR3 length: 15 residues. The V end lost 2 bases, the J end lost 4 bases, and 14 bases lay between the germline ends. CDR3 sequence (DNA): TGTGCCAGCAGTTTAATGACGGGAGAGGGAGAGACCCAGTACTTC. Amino acids: CASSLMTGEGETQYF.

This clonotype showed up just a few times. This chain uses TRBV12-3 or TRBV12-4 with TRBJ1-3; D call uncertain. CDR3 length equals 11 residues. Trimming shortened V by 5 bases and J by 3 bases, and 2 bases separated the two germline ends. The CDR3: CASSGGNTIYF. For the CDR3, the DNA is TGTGCCAGCAGTGGTGGAAACACCATATATTTT.

This clonotype came up many times. The chain links TRBV12-3 or TRBV12-4 to TRBJ2-5; D remains unclear. The CDR3 sequence is 13 residues long. V lost 6 bases to trimming and J lost 4 bases, with 12 bases between them. DNA of the CDR3: TGTGCCAGCAGAGACGCCTCGAGAGAGACCCAGTACTTC. This sequence encodes CASRDASRETQYF.

This clonotype has just a few counts. V and J are TRBV7-2 and TRBJ1-6, with 7 bases fitting TRBD1. Unmatched junction bases numbered 2, after V lost 5 bases and J lost 10 bases. Germline V gene sequence: CDR1 SGHTA, CDR2 FQGNSA. This CDR3 has 12 amino acids. The CDR3 DNA follows: TGTGCCAGCAGCCAGGGGGTATCACCCCTCCACTTT. Its translation: CASSQGVSPLHF.